This entry lists 27 T cell receptor beta chains sequenced from one sample in a study of T cells in localized non-small cell lung cancer. Clones were read by immunoSEQ multiplex PCR, and TCRdb kept only the in-frame ones, dropping some. The sample includes 40,000 to 55,000 clones, about 76% of them seen just once. The input for sequencing was peripheral blood mononuclear cells, taken before any cancer treatment. Receptors originate from a man between 40 and 69 years old with stage III lung adenocarcinoma.

The chain is built from TRBV4-1 and TRBJ2-7; TRBD1 is a possible D gene (5 bases). The CDR3 has 13 amino acids. Looked up from germline, CDR1 is MGHRA and CDR2 is YSYEKL. The germline V and J ends were trimmed by 4 bases and 3 bases, with 10 bases remaining between them. The CDR3 spells CASSPSTGYEQYF. The CDR3 DNA is TGCGCCAGCAGCCCCTCCACAGGCTACGAGCAGTACTTC.

V and J are TRBV11-2 and TRBJ2-7; D gene uncertain. The germline V gene has CDR1 SGHAT and CDR2 FQNNGV. The CDR3 consists of 17 residues. Trimming shortened V by 0 bases and J by 4 bases, and 19 bases separated the two germline ends. CDR3 DNA: TGTGCCAGCAGCTTAGACCGGGTTGGTAAGGTAAAATACGAGCAGTACTTC. Its protein product is CASSLDRVGKVKYEQYF.

The chain is built from TRBV9 and TRBJ2-7; maybe TRBD1 (6 bases). The V and J ends lost 3 bases and 7 bases respectively, with 17 bases between them. The CDR3 spans 14 residues. CDR1 is SGDLS and CDR2 is YYNGEE in the germline V gene. CDR3 sequence: CASSAMTGPGEQYF. Here the CDR3 DNA reads TGTGCCAGCAGCGCGATGACAGGACCAGGGGAGCAGTACTTC.

The chain joins TRBV18 to TRBJ2-3; a weak D match, TRBD2 (7 bases). CDR1 and CDR2 from the germline V gene are KGHSH and LQKENI. The V and J ends lost 3 bases and 1 base respectively, with 17 bases between them. This CDR3 spans 17 amino acids. The CDR3: CASSPVGGGEGTDTQYF. In DNA form, the CDR3 reads TGTGCCAGCTCACCGGTTGGCGGGGGCGAGGGCACAGATACGCAGTATTTT. The complete variable domain, with remaining parts taken from reference TRBV18 and TRBJ2-3, reads NAGVMQNPRHLVRRRGQEARLRCSPMKGHSHVYWYRQLPEEGLKFMVYLQKENIIDESGMPKERFSAEFPKEGPSILRIQQVVRGDSAAYFCASSPVGGGEGTDTQYFGPGTRLTVL.

The rearrangement uses TRBV19 and TRBJ1-5; no clear D gene. V was trimmed by 3 bases and J by 12 bases, leaving 9 bases between them. The CDR3 runs to 11 residues. Germline CDR1 reads LNHDA; CDR2 reads SQIVND (reference sequence). The CDR3 loop reads CASSIRDDQHF. CDR3 DNA sequence: TGTGCCAGTAGTATCCGCGACGACCAGCATTTT.

The rearrangement uses TRBV5-4 and TRBJ2-7; 7 nucleotides align to TRBD1. Germline V gene sequence: CDR1 SGHNT, CDR2 YYREEE (reference sequence). J gave up 2 bases and V 4 bases, and 9 bases lay outside the gene matches. This CDR3 is 15 amino acids long. The CDR3 sequence is CASSLPGTEPYEQYF. The CDR3 coding sequence is TGTGCCAGCAGCCTGCCCGGGACAGAGCCCTACGAGCAGTACTTC.

The chain joins TRBV11-1 to TRBJ2-5; D tentatively fits TRBD1 or TRBD2 (5 bases each). Germline V gene data show CDR1 as SGHAT and CDR2 as FQDESV (reference sequence). The V end lost 2 bases, the J end lost 5 bases, and 12 bases lay between the germline ends. This CDR3 spans 14 amino acids. Written as DNA, the CDR3 is TGTGCCAGCAGCTTACGAGAGGGGTTGGAGACCCAGTACTTC. Protein: CASSLREGLETQYF.

This chain uses TRBV5-6 with TRBJ2-2, with 11 bases lining up with TRBD2. The CDR3 has 16 amino acids. Germline values: CDR1 SGHDT, CDR2 YYEEEE. V was clipped by 2 bases and J by 1 base; unmatched bases: 1. The CDR3 is CASSLGLAGNTGELFF. The CDR3 DNA reads TGTGCCAGCAGCTTAGGACTAGCGGGGAACACCGGGGAGCTGTTTTTT. The full variable domain, rest sourced from reference TRBV5-6 and TRBJ2-2, is DAGVTQSPTHLIKTRGQQVTLRCSPKSGHDTVSWYQQALGQGPQFIFQYYEEEERQRGNFPDRFSGHQFPNYSSELNVNALLLGDSALYLCASSLGLAGNTGELFFGEGSRLTVL.

This chain links TRBV30 with TRBJ2-3; 10 bases agree with TRBD1. Germline CDR1 reads GTSNPN; CDR2 reads SVGIG (reference sequence). The CDR3 extends over 16 amino acids. The trim removed 1 base at V and 0 bases at J, leaving 4 bases unmatched. The CDR3 loop reads CAWSALDRGSTDTQYF. DNA of the CDR3: TGTGCCTGGAGTGCCCTGGACAGGGGGAGCACAGATACGCAGTATTTT.

The CDR3 sequence is CAWRAGGSKETQYF. In nucleotides, the CDR3 is TGTGCCTGGAGGGCGGGGGGCTCGAAAGAGACCCAGTACTTC. The V gene is TRBV30, the J gene TRBJ2-5, with 8 bases that match TRBD2. J was trimmed by 3 bases and V by 3 bases; bases with no gene match: 6. This CDR3 has 14 residues. Looked up from germline, CDR1 is GTSNPN and CDR2 is SVGIG (reference sequence).

This clone was seen a handful of times. The genes are TRBV10-2 and TRBJ2-1, with TRBD2 identical over 11 bases. The germline gives CDR1 WSHSY, CDR2 SAAADI. The V segment lost 0 bases and the J segment 4 bases; nucleotides outside the gene matches: 2. The CDR3 covers 16 residues. CDR3 residues: CASSESSGGGYNEQFF. Written as DNA, the CDR3 is TGCGCCAGCAGTGAGTCTAGCGGGGGGGGATACAATGAGCAGTTCTTC.

This clone was found once. The chain uses TRBV29-1 and TRBJ2-2, with 8 bases fitting TRBD1. This CDR3 has 14 amino acids. Germline values: CDR1 SQVTM, CDR2 ANQGSEA. V shed 7 bases, J shed 0 bases, and the junction held 4 bases outside the gene matches. The CDR3 loop reads CSAWTGPNTGELFF. The CDR3 nucleotides read TGCAGCGCTTGGACAGGGCCGAACACCGGGGAGCTGTTTTTT.

This chain connects TRBV5-4 to TRBJ2-1, with 8 bases aligning to TRBD2. The junction had 0 bases not matched to a gene; V was cut back by 0 bases and J by 1 base. The germline V gene encodes CDR1 SGHNT and CDR2 YYREEE (reference sequence). This CDR3 contains 15 residues. CDR3 bases: TGTGCCAGCAGCTTGGAGCGGGGGTCCTACAATGAGCAGTTCTTC. It specifies CASSLERGSYNEQFF.

The chain has TRBV7-6 and TRBJ2-3; weak D call: TRBD2 (6 bases). This CDR3 is 16 amino acids long. Trimming stripped 2 bases from V and 3 bases from J, with 15 bases between. Germline V gene lookup returns CDR1 SGHVS and CDR2 FNYEAQ. CDR3 in DNA: TGTGCCAGCAGCTTATATGGGCGGGGTGGGACAGATACGCAGTATTTT. As protein: CASSLYGRGGTDTQYF.

The rearrangement links TRBV15 to TRBJ2-1; TRBD2 is a possible D gene (5 bases). From germline, CDR1 is LNHNV and CDR2 YYDKDF (reference sequence). Trimming removed 0 bases from V and 7 bases from J, with 16 bases in between. The CDR3 sequence is 16 residues long. The CDR3 DNA sequence: TGTGCCACCAGCAGAGACCGACCCCGCCCGGGGAATGAGCAGTTCTTC. Translation: CATSRDRPRPGNEQFF. Variable domain in full (rest from reference TRBV15 and TRBJ2-1): DAMVIQNPRYQVTQFGKPVTLSCSQTLNHNVMYWYQQKSSQAPKLLFHYYDKDFNNEADTPDNFQSRRPNTSFCFLDIRSPGLGDTAMYLCATSRDRPRPGNEQFFGPGTRLTVL.

This clone was detected a few times. The CDR3 coding sequence is TGCGCCAGCAGCCAACCTACAGCAGGGAAGGATTCACCCCTCCACTTT. Encoded protein: CASSQPTAGKDSPLHF. The chain is built from TRBV4-1 and TRBJ1-6, with D perhaps matching TRBD1 (5 bases). This CDR3 comprises 16 residues. V shed 2 bases and J shed 8 bases, with 16 bases lying between them. Germline CDR1 and CDR2: MGHRA and YSYEKL.

The CDR3 DNA is TGCGCCAGCGGGTATTCCACAGATACGCAGTATTTT. It codes for CASGYSTDTQYF. This chain joins TRBV5-1 and TRBJ2-3; D unclear. The CDR3 sequence is 12 residues long. The V end was cut by 7 bases, the J end by 2 bases, with 8 bases between. CDR1 and CDR2 (germline): SGHRS, YFSETQ. Combining the CDR3 with reference TRBV5-1 and TRBJ2-3 gives the whole variable domain KAGVTQTPRYLIKTRGQQVTLSCSPISGHRSVSWYQQTPGQGLQFLFEYFSETQRNKGNFPGRFSGRQFSNSRSEMNVSTLELGDSALYLCASGYSTDTQYFGPGTRLTVL.

This clone was seen more than once but under ten times. This chain joins TRBV7-8 and TRBJ2-2; no clear D gene. Trimming removed 3 bases at V and 0 bases at J, with 11 bases between. The CDR3 sequence is 16 residues long. The germline gives CDR1 SGHVS, CDR2 FQNEAQ. The CDR3 DNA is TGTGCCAGCAGCTTGTTCATCTACGCGAACACCGGGGAGCTGTTTTTT. It translates to CASSLFIYANTGELFF.

V gene TRBV6-1 combines with J gene TRBJ1-2, with a tentative D call TRBD1 (6 bases). The CDR3 length is 16 residues. The ends were cut back, 4 bases at V and 5 bases at J, with 20 bases in the middle. Germline V lookup: CDR1 MNHNS, CDR2 SASEGT. This CDR3 reads CASSGGLWTARYGYTF. Here the CDR3 DNA reads TGTGCCAGCAGTGGGGGCCTATGGACAGCCCGTTATGGCTACACCTTC.

The chain combines TRBV19 with TRBJ2-1; 7 positions agree with TRBD2. Germline lookup yields CDR1 LNHDA and CDR2 SQIVND (reference sequence). This CDR3 has 16 amino acids. V shed 2 bases, J shed 0 bases, and the junction held 4 bases outside the gene matches. CDR3 sequence reads: CASSISGVNSYNEQFF. The CDR3 DNA reads as TGTGCCAGTAGTATAAGCGGGGTTAACTCCTACAATGAGCAGTTCTTC. The full variable domain, in which reference TRBV19 and TRBJ2-1 provide the parts outside the CDR3, is DGGITQSPKYLFRKEGQNVTLSCEQNLNHDAMYWYRQDPGQGLRLIYYSQIVNDFQKGDIAEGYSVSREKKESFPLTVTSAQKNPTAFYLCASSISGVNSYNEQFFGPGTRLTVL.

This chain links TRBV2 with TRBJ1-5, with D possibly being TRBD1 (6 bases). Between the trimmed V and J ends, which lost 6 bases and 1 base, there was a span of 10 bases. This CDR3 contains 14 residues. Germline V gene data show CDR1 as SNHLY and CDR2 as FYNNEI. CDR3 DNA sequence: TGTGCCAGCAGGGGGGGCGCGAGCAATCAGCCCCAGCATTTT. This sequence encodes CASRGGASNQPQHF.

V gene TRBV29-1 combines with J gene TRBJ2-5; 11 nucleotides match TRBD2. The CDR3 is 13 amino acids. Germline V CDR1 and CDR2: SQVTM, ANQGSEA. V gave up 7 bases and J gave up 5 bases; unmatched junction bases: 6. DNA for the CDR3: TGCAGCGGTCTTAGCGGGGGGGCTGAGACCCAGTACTTC. Translated: CSGLSGGAETQYF.

V gene TRBV7-2 combines with J gene TRBJ2-5; no firm D call. The CDR3 covers 13 residues. V lost 1 base, J lost 4 bases, and 7 bases lay in between. Germline V gene sequence: CDR1 SGHTA, CDR2 FQGNSA. The chain's CDR3 is CASSLGVRETQYF. CDR3 sequence (DNA): TGTGCCAGCAGCTTAGGTGTTCGAGAGACCCAGTACTTC.

A note on this clone: This sample also contains other DNA sequences that code for the same CDR3. The chain is built from TRBV5-1 and TRBJ2-7; TRBD1 agrees at 10 bases. Per the germline V gene, CDR1 is SGHRS and CDR2 is YFSETQ. CDR3 length equals 14 residues. V shed 0 bases and J 4 bases; nucleotides not matched to a gene: 1. Written as DNA, the CDR3 is TGCGCCAGCAGCTTGGCGGGACAGGGGTACGAGCAGTACTTC. It encodes CASSLAGQGYEQYF.

This chain uses TRBV19 with TRBJ2-1; D possibly corresponds to TRBD2 (6 bases). V lost 3 bases and J lost 2, with 17 bases in between. This CDR3 spans 17 amino acids. Germline CDR1 and CDR2: LNHDA and SQIVND (reference sequence). The CDR3 coding sequence is TGTGCCAGTAGTATCGCCGGGACTGCCCTGCCCTACAATGAGCAGTTCTTC. Its translation: CASSIAGTALPYNEQFF.

This clone has just one count. The chain is built from TRBV18 and TRBJ2-7; 7 bases are a match to TRBD1. With V trimmed by 3 bases and J by 1 base, 3 bases remained unmatched. The CDR3 covers 14 residues. Germline CDR1 reads KGHSH; CDR2 reads LQKENI. The CDR3 DNA reads TGTGCCAGCTCACCGGACAGGCGATCCTACGAGCAGTACTTC. Residues: CASSPDRRSYEQYF.

This clone has only a few counts. This chain uses TRBV6-5 with TRBJ1-5; perhaps TRBD1 as D (6 bases). Deletions cut 4 bases from V and 2 bases from J, with 12 bases between. Germline V gives CDR1 MNHEY, CDR2 SVGAGI. CDR3 length: 15 residues. CDR3 protein: CASSSGSGGNQPQHF. CDR3 DNA: TGTGCCAGCAGTTCAGGGTCAGGGGGCAATCAGCCCCAGCATTTT.